This T cell receptor beta chain comes out of a study of T cells in Graves' hyperthyroidism and ophthalmopathy (dated by TCRdb to the late 2010s). Regarding the complete study: Peripheral blood samples were taken at the time of initial diagnosis, prior to any treatment. According to the paper, TCR Vbeta CDR3 sequencing was carried out on around 140 peripheral blood samples, which came from fewer than 50 ophthalmopathy, approximately 72 hyperthyroidism and approximately 17 progressor patients. After sampling, hyperthyroidism patients received methimazole starting at 30 mg daily, and ophthalmopathy patients received high-dose intravenous methylprednisolone. A discovery cohort of about 95 patients, approximately 44 with Graves' ophthalmopathy and fewer than 65 with stable Graves' hyperthyroidism, was used to find distinguishing TCR V-J signatures. An independent validation cohort of under 20 hyperthyroidism patients and more than 15 patients who later progressed to ophthalmopathy tested prospective prediction of ophthalmopathy. In addition, the study compared T-cell repertoires in thyroid tissue and in blood from 6 or 7 Graves' hyperthyroidism patients. The 85 to 100 discovery patients were divided at random into training and test sets in a 7:3 ratio.

After removal of 3 bases from V and 6 bases from J, the junction retains 7 bases not matched to a gene. The CDR3 has 15 amino acids, counting the end cysteine and phenylalanine. Only CDR3 DNA remains: 45 bases, in frame from the first base. The germline V gene (reference sequence) provides CDR1 LNHDA and CDR2 SQIVND. The TCR beta CDR3 regions were amplified from RNA transcripts. The TCR CDR3 was subjected to a first round of RT-PCR using the HTBI primer set and the Qiagen OneStep RT-PCR kit. A second multiplex PCR round built the libraries, followed by size selection and purification. Sequencing of the libraries was done on an Illumina HiSeq2000 using paired-end 100 bp reads. The original methods were these. SOAPnuke was used to process the raw data, with reads discarded if the reads contained adapters or uncalled bases, had a mean Phred below 15, or lacked an exact constant-primer or identifier match. High-quality paired reads were merged using COPE v1.2.5, and each unique nucleotide sequence was defined as a clonotype. MiTCR v1.1 was used to align clonotypes to the IMGT TRBV, TRBD and TRBJ reference segments. The analysis was restricted to V-J combinations with a frequency above 0.0001, which together covered approximately 99% of the repertoires. The TCS score was defined as the ratio of F50 (clonal expansion) to E x V (chaos), calculated using BLOSUM62-based TCRdist between CDR3 peptides within each V-J. Welch's t-statistics and random forest reduced some 510 V-J features to 10 to 15, which were used in a naive Bayes classifier (R e1071). Starting from the raw public reads, TCRdb applied fastp trimming at Q25, assembled clones with MiXCR and retained in-frame beta chains. Rows are unified per CDR3 protein, each entry keeping the most common DNA and genes. None of the V and J calls come from the authors' own analysis; TCRdb made them. The sample includes around 350,000 distinct CDR3 sequences, with about 16% observed a single time. The top ten clones comprise roughly 20% of the sample.

This clonotype was counted only a few times. Its cognate antigen has yet to be identified. Per-base quality was not reported, and no clone a single base away is much larger than it. Broad study findings and their caveats: Ophthalmopathy was separated from stable hyperthyroidism by a 13 V-J signature model, with roughly 88% sensitivity and roughly 84% specificity obtained in cross-validation and 80%/75% obtained in testing. In validation, progression to ophthalmopathy was predicted by the model with 70.59% sensitivity and approximately 78% specificity, a median of roughly six months before onset. No statistical method was used to set the sample size in advance, and investigators knew the group allocation. Most expanded thyroid clonotypes (frequency above 0.001) were also found in blood, which suggests that blood repertoires may mirror thyroid immune responses.

Ophthalmopathy patients had moderately to severely active disease, Clinical Activity Score of at least 3, NOSPECS grade of at least 4, and duration under 3 months. The study excluded patients with uncontrolled infections, other autoimmune diseases, pregnancy or lactation. Diagnoses were based on clinical symptoms, serum thyroxine and TRAb, thyroid ultrasound and orbital computed tomography. Ficoll-Paque density gradient centrifugation was used to isolate PBMCs from 10 ml of fresh peripheral blood. Trizol reagent was used to extract total RNA, and RNA quality was then checked on an Agilent 2100 Bioanalyzer.

Rearrangement joined TRBV19 to TRBJ2-1; 8 bases in the junction line up with TRBD1. The clonotype originates from a woman aged 55-70 years with Graves' ophthalmopathy. The source material was blood. This receptor has the CDR3 CASSINGQGPNEQFF. The nucleotide sequence reads TGTGCCAGTAGTATTAATGGACAGGGTCCCAATGAGCAGTTCTTC.